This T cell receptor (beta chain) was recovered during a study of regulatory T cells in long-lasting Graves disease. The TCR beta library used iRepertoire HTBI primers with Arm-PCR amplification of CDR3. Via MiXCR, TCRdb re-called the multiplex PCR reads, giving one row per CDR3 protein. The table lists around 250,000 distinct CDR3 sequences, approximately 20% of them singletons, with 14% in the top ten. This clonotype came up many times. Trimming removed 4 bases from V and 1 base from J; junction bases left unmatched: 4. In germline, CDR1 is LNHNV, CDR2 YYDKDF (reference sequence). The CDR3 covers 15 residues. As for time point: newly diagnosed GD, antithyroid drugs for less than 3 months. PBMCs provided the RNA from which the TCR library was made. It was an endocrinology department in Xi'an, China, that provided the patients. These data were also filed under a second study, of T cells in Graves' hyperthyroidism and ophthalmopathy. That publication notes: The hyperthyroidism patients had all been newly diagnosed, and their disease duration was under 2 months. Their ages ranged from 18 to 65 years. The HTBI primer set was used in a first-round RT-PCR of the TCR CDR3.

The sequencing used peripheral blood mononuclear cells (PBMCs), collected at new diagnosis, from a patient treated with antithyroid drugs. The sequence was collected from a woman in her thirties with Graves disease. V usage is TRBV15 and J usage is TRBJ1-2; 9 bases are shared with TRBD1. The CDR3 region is CATSNGTGINYGYTF. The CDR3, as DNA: TGTGCCACCAGCAATGGGACAGGGATTAACTATGGCTACACCTTC.